Reported below is one T cell receptor (beta chain). Its matching antigen is unknown. These data originate in a study of shared clonotypes between healthy human individuals. General study findings and limits: With few donors, the genetic and exposure-history diversity represented was limited.

Genomic DNA per cell subset filled all wells of several immunoSEQ plates. Assay used: immunoSEQ multiplex PCR; TCRdb lists only in-frame clones, some missing. The table has fewer than 2.5 million clones, roughly 93% seen once. CDR3 length: 19 residues. Trimming shortened V by 1 base and J by 0 bases, and 18 bases separated the two germline ends. The V gene's germline CDR1 is SEHNR and CDR2 FQNEAQ (reference sequence). Sequences were obtained from naive CD4+ T cells from PBMCs. Specified subset: CD45RA+ positively selected. The V gene is TRBV7-9, the J gene TRBJ2-2, with D perhaps being TRBD1 or TRBD2 (6 bases each). The origin of this receptor is a man aged 18 to 30 in good health. Some clones in this sample may be carry-over from other donors' samples. The CDR3 is CASSLVSGGQSTNTGELFF. The CDR3 DNA follows: TGTGCCAGCAGCTTAGTATCCGGGGGCCAGTCGACGAACACCGGGGAGCTGTTTTTT.